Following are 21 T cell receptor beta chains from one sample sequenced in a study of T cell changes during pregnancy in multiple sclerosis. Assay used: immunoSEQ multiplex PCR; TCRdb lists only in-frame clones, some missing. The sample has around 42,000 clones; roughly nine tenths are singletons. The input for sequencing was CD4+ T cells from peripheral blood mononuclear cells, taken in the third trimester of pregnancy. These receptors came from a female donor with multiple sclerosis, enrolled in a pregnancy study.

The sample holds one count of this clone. The CDR3 loop is CATRTSGSGNNEQFF. CDR3 in DNA: TGTGCCACCAGGACTAGCGGGAGTGGTAACAATGAGCAGTTCTTC. The genes are TRBV6-5 and TRBJ2-1; 13 bases match TRBD2. The germline V gene has CDR1 MNHEY and CDR2 SVGAGI. V lost 10 bases, J lost 5 bases, and 8 bases stayed unmatched. The CDR3 has 15 amino acids.

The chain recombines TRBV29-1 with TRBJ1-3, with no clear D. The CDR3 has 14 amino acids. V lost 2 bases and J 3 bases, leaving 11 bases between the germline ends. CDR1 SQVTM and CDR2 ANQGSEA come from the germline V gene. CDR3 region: CSVELRHGGNTIYF. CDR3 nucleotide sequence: TGCAGCGTTGAATTAAGACACGGTGGAAACACCATATATTTT. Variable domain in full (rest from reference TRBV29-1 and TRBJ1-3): SAVISQKPSRDICQRGTSLTIQCQVDSQVTMMFWYRQQPGQSLTLIATANQGSEATYESGFVIDKFPISRPNLTFSTLTVSNMSPEDSSIYLCSVELRHGGNTIYFGEGSWLTVV.

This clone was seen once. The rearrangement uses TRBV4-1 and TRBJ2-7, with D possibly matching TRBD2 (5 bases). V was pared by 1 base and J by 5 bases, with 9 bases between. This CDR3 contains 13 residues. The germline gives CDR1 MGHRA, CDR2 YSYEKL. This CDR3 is CASSQGGSNEQYF. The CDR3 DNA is TGCGCCAGCAGCCAAGGAGGGTCGAACGAGCAGTACTTC.

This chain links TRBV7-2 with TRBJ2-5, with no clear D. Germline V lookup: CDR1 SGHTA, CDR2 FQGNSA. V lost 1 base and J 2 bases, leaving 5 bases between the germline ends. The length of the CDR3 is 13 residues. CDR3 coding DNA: TGTGCCAGCAGCTTAGACGGGCAAGAGACCCAGTACTTC. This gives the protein CASSLDGQETQYF.

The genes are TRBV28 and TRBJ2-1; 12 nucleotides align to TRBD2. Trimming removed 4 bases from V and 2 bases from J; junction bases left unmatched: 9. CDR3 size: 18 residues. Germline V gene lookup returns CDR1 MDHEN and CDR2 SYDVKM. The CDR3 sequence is CASSSPTSGRRAYNEQFF. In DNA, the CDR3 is TGTGCCAGCAGTTCGCCGACTAGCGGGAGAAGGGCCTACAATGAGCAGTTCTTC.

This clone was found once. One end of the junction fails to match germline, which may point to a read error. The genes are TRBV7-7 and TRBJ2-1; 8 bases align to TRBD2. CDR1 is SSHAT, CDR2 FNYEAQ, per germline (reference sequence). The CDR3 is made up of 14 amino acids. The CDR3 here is CASSQTSGGNEQFF. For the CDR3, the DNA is TGTGCTAGCAGCCAAACTAGCGGAGGAAATGAGCAGTTCTTC.

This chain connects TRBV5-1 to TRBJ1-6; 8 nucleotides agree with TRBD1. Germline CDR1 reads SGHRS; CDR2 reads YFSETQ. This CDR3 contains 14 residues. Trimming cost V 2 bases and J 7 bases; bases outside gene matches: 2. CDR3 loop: CASSLQGENSPLHF. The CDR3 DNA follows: TGCGCCAGCAGCTTACAGGGGGAGAATTCACCCCTCCACTTT.

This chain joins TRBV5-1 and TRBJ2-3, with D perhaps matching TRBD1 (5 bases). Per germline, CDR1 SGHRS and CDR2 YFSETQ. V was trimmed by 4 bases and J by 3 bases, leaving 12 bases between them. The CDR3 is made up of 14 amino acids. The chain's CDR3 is CASSPQGGTDTQYF. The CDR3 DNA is TGCGCCAGCAGCCCCCAGGGTGGTACAGATACGCAGTATTTT.

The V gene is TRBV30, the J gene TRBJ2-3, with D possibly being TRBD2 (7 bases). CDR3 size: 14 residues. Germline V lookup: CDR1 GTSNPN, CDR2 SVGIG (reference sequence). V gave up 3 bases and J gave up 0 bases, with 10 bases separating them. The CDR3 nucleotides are TGTGCCTGGAGGGGGGGGCTAAGCACAGATACGCAGTATTTT. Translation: CAWRGGLSTDTQYF. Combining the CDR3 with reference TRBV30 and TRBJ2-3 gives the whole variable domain SQTIHQWPATLVQPVGSPLSLECTVEGTSNPNLYWYRQAAGRGLQLLFYSVGIGQISSEVPQNLSASRPQDRQFILSSKKLLLSDSGFYLCAWRGGLSTDTQYFGPGTRLTVL.

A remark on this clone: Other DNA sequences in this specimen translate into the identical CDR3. The CDR3 reads CAWSVTGGNQPQHF. In DNA, the CDR3 is TGTGCCTGGAGTGTGACAGGGGGGAATCAGCCCCAGCATTTT. This chain connects TRBV30 to TRBJ1-5, with 9 bases lining up with TRBD1. The CDR3 is made up of 14 amino acids. V was clipped by 0 bases and J by 4 bases; unmatched bases: 1. Germline CDR1 reads GTSNPN; CDR2 reads SVGIG (reference sequence).

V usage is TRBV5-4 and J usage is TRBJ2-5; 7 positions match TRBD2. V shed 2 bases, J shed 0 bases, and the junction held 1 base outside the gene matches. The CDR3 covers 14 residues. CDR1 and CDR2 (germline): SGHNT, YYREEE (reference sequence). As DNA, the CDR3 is TGTGCCAGCAGCTTCGGGGGGTACCAAGAGACCCAGTACTTC. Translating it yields CASSFGGYQETQYF.

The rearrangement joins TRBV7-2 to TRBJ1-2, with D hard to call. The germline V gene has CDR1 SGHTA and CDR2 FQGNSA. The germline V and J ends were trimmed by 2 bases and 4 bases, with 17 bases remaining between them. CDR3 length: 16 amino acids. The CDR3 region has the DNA TGTGCCAGCAGCTTAAATAGAAAGGGAGGCTTCTATGGCTACACCTTC. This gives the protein CASSLNRKGGFYGYTF.

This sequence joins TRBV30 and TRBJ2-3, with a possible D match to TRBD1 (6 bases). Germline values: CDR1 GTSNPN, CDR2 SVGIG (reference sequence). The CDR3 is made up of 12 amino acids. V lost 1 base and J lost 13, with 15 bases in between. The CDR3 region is CAWSEGTPLKYF. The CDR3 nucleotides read TGTGCCTGGAGTGAGGGGACACCCCTGAAGTATTTT.

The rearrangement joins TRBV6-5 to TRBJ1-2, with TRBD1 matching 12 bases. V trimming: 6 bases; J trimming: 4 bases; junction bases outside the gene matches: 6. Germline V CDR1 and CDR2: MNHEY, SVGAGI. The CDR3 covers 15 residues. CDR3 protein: CASSPGTGGFYGYTF. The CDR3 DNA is TGTGCCAGCAGCCCCGGGACAGGGGGCTTCTATGGCTACACCTTC.

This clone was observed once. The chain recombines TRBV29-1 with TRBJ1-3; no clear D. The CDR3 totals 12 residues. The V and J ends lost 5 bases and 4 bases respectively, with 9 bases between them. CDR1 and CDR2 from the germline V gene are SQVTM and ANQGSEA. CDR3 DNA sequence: TGCAGCGTTACTGGACTGGGAAACACCATATATTTT. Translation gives CSVTGLGNTIYF.

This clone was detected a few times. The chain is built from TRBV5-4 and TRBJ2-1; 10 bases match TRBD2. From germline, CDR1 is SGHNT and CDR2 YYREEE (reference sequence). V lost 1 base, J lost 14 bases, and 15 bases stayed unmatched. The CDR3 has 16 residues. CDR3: CASSLWVLAGDKGEFF. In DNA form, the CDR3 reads TGTGCCAGCAGCTTGTGGGTCCTAGCGGGAGATAAAGGGGAGTTCTTC.

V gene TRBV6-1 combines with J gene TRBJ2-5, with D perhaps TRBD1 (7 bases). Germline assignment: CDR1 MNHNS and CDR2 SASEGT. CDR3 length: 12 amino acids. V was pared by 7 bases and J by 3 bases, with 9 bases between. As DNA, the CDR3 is TGTGCCAGCACAGGGGGGAAAGAGACCCAGTACTTC. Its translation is CASTGGKETQYF.

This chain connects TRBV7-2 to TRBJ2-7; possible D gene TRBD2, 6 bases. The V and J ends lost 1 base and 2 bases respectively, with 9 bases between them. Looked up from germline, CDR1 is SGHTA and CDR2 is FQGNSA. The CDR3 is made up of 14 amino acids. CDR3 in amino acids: CASSLGTNTYEQYF. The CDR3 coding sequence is TGTGCCAGCAGCTTAGGGACTAACACCTACGAGCAGTACTTC.

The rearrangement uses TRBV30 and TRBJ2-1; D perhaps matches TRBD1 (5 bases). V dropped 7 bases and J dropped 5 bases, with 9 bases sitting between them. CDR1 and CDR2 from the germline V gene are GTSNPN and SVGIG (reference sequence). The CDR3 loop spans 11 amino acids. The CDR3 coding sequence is TGTGCCTCTACAGGACACAATGAGCAGTTCTTC. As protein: CASTGHNEQFF.

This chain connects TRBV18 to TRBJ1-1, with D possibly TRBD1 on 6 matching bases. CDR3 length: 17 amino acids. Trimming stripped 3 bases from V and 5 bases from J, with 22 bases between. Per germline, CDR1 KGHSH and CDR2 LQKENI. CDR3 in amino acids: CASSPLRGGLYGTEAFF. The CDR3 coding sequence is TGTGCCAGCTCACCTTTGAGGGGGGGGCTCTATGGGACTGAAGCTTTCTTT. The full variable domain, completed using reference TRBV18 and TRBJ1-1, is NAGVMQNPRHLVRRRGQEARLRCSPMKGHSHVYWYRQLPEEGLKFMVYLQKENIIDESGMPKERFSAEFPKEGPSILRIQQVVRGDSAAYFCASSPLRGGLYGTEAFFGQGTRLTVV.

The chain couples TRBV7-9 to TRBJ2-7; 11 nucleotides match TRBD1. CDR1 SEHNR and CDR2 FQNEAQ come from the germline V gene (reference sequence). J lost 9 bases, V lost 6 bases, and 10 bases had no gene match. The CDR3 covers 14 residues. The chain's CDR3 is CASRWDRGSTGQYF. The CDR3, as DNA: TGTGCCAGCAGATGGGACAGGGGGTCGACGGGGCAGTACTTC.